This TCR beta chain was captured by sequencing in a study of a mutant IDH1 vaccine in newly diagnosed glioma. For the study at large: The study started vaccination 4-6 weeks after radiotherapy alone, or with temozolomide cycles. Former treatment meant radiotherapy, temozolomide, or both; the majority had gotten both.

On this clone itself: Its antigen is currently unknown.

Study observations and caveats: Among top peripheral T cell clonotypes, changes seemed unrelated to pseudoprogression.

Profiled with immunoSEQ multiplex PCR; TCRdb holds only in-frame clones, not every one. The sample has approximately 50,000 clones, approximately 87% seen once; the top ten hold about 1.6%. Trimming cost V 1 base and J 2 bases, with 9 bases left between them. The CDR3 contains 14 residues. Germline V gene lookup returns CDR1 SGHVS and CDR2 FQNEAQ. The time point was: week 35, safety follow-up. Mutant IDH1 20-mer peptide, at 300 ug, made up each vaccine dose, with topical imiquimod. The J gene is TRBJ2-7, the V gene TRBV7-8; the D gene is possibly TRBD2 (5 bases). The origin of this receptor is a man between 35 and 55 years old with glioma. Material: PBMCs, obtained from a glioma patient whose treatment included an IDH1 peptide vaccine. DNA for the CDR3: TGTGCCAGCAGCTTAGGTGGGAGCGCCTACGAGCAGTACTTC. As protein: CASSLGGSAYEQYF. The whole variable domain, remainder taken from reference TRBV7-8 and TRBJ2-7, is GAGVSQSPRYKVAKRGQDVALRCDPISGHVSLFWYQQALGQGPEFLTYFQNEAQLDKSGLPSDRFFAERPEGSVSTLKIQRTQQEDSAVYLCASSLGGSAYEQYFGPGTRLTVT.